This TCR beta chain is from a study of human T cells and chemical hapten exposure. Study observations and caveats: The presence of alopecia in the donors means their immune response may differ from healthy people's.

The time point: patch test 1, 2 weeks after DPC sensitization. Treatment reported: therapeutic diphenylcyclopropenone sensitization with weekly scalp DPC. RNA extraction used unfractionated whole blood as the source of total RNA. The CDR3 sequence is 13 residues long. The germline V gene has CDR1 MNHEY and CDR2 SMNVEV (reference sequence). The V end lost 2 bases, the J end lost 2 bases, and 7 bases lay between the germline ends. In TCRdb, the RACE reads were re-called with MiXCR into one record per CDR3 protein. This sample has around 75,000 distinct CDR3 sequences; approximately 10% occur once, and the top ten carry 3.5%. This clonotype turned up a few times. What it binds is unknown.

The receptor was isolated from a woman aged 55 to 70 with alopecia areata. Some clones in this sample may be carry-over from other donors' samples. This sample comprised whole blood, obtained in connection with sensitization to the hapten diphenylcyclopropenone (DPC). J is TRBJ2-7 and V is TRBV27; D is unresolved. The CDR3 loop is CASSLVGPYEQYF. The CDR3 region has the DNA TGTGCCAGCAGTTTAGTGGGTCCCTACGAGCAGTACTTC.